The subject of this entry is one T cell receptor beta chain. Its cognate antigen has yet to be identified. Base-call qualities are not available, and no considerably larger clone is one nucleotide away. The data were taken from a study of blood T cell repertoires in COVID-19 (dated by TCRdb to about 2020). Regarding the research as a whole: Samples covering the acute and convalescent phases of COVID-19 were provided by collaborators in the United States, Italy and Spain. The prospective study material was composed of cDNA or gDNA derived from T cells, B-cell-depleted T cells, or PBMCs. Deeply sampled blood TCRbeta repertoires from subjects exposed to, actively infected with, or recovered from COVID-19 were included in the dataset. The repertoires were released in a freely available public database meant as a resource for research on the immune response to SARS-CoV-2. The samples were drawn from two sources: the first 160 participants of the ongoing ImmuneRACE study, and 950 to 1,500 subjects contributed by 6 global collaborators. Nearly every sample came with metadata listing a de-identified subject ID, COVID-19 status, age in years and sex. Where HLA class I and class II types were available, the types were taken from metadata supplied by the sample provider, not from assay-based typing.

Trimming takes 0 bases from V and 4 bases from J, and the germline ends sit 21 bases apart. The CDR3 has 19 amino acids, counting the end cysteine and phenylalanine. Here the CDR3 DNA is all that survives: 57 bases in frame from base 1. CDR1 LGHNA and CDR2 YNFKEQ were looked up in the germline V gene. TCRbeta CDR3 regions were amplified from genomic DNA using the immunoSEQ Assay, a bias-controlled multiplex PCR. The authors' pipeline ran thus. Nucleated cell counts per sample were estimated from amplification of reference gene primers within the assay. To quantify the absolute abundance of each unique TCRbeta CDR3 rearrangement, sequence reads were collapsed and filtered. Productive Simpson clonality was computed per sample as the square root of Simpson's diversity index over productive rearrangements. The clones in this table, taken by TCRdb from immuneACCESS, are in-frame only. Not every clone is retained; where verified, under half of the shortfall comes from an unresolved V gene, and the cause of the rest is unknown. The DNA gave D and trimming, while V, J and clone size come from that table. The sample table holds approximately 220,000 clones, of which around 90% were seen once. The ten largest make up over 1% of the sample.

Participants in the prospective study were aged roughly 18 to 89 years, lived in 20 to 25 United States geographic areas, and enrolled through a virtual design. In the prospective study, participants were assigned to cohorts based on the clinical history participants reported in a screening survey and a study questionnaire. ImmuneRACE Cohort 3 recovered participants were defined by two consecutive negative NP/OP PCR tests, healthcare professional clearance, or symptom resolution. Mobile phlebotomists in the prospective study collected whole blood, serum and a nasopharyngeal or oropharyngeal swab from every participant. Over a roughly two-month period, participants in the prospective study had the option of providing additional blood draws and questionnaires. Blood samples from the prospective study were shipped frozen or at room temperature prior to DNA extraction. General conclusions and limits of the study: The quantity of clinical and demographic metadata differed by source and by participant and was supplied without curation.

Sample: PBMCs or T cells enriched from blood (not recorded which). The V and J genes are TRBV4-2 and TRBJ2-2; the D region possibly corresponds to TRBD2 (6 bases align). The clonotype originates from a man aged 30 to 45 who had recovered from COVID-19. The DNA sequence follows: TGTGCCAGCAGCCAAGAACCATTTTTCCGGGACTGGGGCACCGGGGAGCTGTTTTTT. Translated, this gives CASSQEPFFRDWGTGELFF.